This record concerns one T cell receptor (beta chain) sequence. The antigen is unknown. TCRdb called the 5' RACE reads again in MiXCR, with one record for every CDR3 protein. The table lists over 350,000 distinct CDR3 sequences, roughly 26% of them singletons. Germline-derived CDR1 and CDR2 are KGHSH and LQKENI. This CDR3 spans 16 amino acids. J gave up 3 bases and V 4 bases, and 5 bases lay outside the gene matches. This entry is derived from a study of T-cell memory formation after mild COVID-19. Notes on the study in general: Detection of some responders pre-infection suggested pre-existing cross-reactive memory T cells participated.

The sequencing sample was made of PBMCs or a T cell subset sorted from them (not recorded which). The V and J genes are TRBV18 and TRBJ2-3, with TRBD2 matching over 12 bases. This clonotype was sampled from an adult woman who had mild COVID-19 (a few samples of this study predate the infection). Cell type and time point are not known. In nucleotides, the CDR3 is TGTGCCAGCTCACACGAACTAGCGGGGGGAACAGATACGCAGTATTTT. Translated, it gives CASSHELAGGTDTQYF.